This T cell receptor beta chain was recovered during a study of cytomegalovirus exposure and HLA in healthy donors. Across the whole study: There were just under 400 genotyped donors. Of these, roughly 80% fell in the genetic ancestry cluster associated with self-reported Caucasian donors.

Nominally healthy donors provided the samples, though records likely missed some immune exposures. This clone was counted between two and nine times. Germline CDR1 is LNHDA and CDR2 is SQIVND (reference sequence). The CDR3 extends over 14 amino acids. With V trimmed by 5 bases and J by 5 bases, 4 bases remained unmatched. With 60 Vbeta and 13 Jbeta primers, the PCR was carried out. The method was immunoSEQ multiplex PCR; TCRdb's version includes in-frame clones alone and lacks a portion of them. The sample shows 65,000 to 85,000 clones, 10% of them seen only once. The sample comprised PBMCs. The TCR sequence derives from a man between 60 and 75 years old in good health and CMV-seropositive. The V call is TRBV19, the J call TRBJ1-1; TRBD1 matches 11 bases. The CDR3 spells CASSVGQGGTEAFF. In DNA form, the CDR3 reads TGTGCCAGTAGTGTGGGACAGGGGGGGACTGAAGCTTTCTTT. The entire variable domain, with the rest obtained from reference TRBV19 and TRBJ1-1, is as follows: DGGITQSPKYLFRKEGQNVTLSCEQNLNHDAMYWYRQDPGQGLRLIYYSQIVNDFQKGDIAEGYSVSREKKESFPLTVTSAQKNPTAFYLCASSVGQGGTEAFFGQGTRLTVV.